This T cell receptor (beta chain) was recorded in a study of blood T cells in healthy people across ages. The germline CDR1 and CDR2 sequences are ENHRY and SYGVKD. The CDR3 runs to 13 residues. V shed 7 bases, J shed 6 bases, and the junction held 5 bases outside the gene matches. A second PCR of roughly 7 to 11 cycles used a sample-barcoded 5' primer and a J-beta primer mix. One entry per CDR3 protein, called by TCRdb with MiXCR from the 5' RACE reads. The table includes fewer than 1,000,000 distinct CDR3 sequences, around 45% detected once. This clonotype was sampled from a man older than 75 in good health. The sequenced sample was blood. This rearrangement joins TRBV10-3 to TRBJ2-1; 8 nucleotides align to TRBD2. The CDR3 is CAIMAGGGNEQFF. The CDR3 DNA reads TGTGCCATCATGGCGGGAGGAGGCAATGAGCAGTTCTTC.